The 26 T cell receptor beta chains below all came from one sample that was sequenced in a study of T cells in localized non-small cell lung cancer. Using immunoSEQ multiplex PCR, the repertoire was profiled, and TCRdb retains in-frame clones only, with some absent. This sample has 55,000 to 65,000 clones, with approximately 90% found just once. Source: peripheral blood, taken before any cancer treatment. The receptor source for this set is a man between 40 and 69 years old with stage I lung adenocarcinoma.

This clone was seen a single time. The genes are TRBV4-3 and TRBJ2-5; tentative D call: TRBD1 (5 bases). V lost 2 bases and J lost 2, with 15 bases in between. The CDR3 has 16 residues. Germline assignment: CDR1 LGHNA and CDR2 YSLEER. The CDR3 loop reads CASSQPPSGNQETQYF. As DNA, the CDR3 is TGCGCCAGCAGCCAACCCCCGTCAGGGAATCAAGAGACCCAGTACTTC.

V usage is TRBV5-1 and J usage is TRBJ2-7; TRBD2 matches 7 bases. CDR1 and CDR2 from the germline V gene are SGHRS and YFSETQ. CDR3 length: 15 residues. Germline trimming cut 0 bases from V and 3 bases from J; bases unmatched to any gene: 6. The CDR3 DNA is TGCGCCAGCAGCTTGGGTCCGGGACTAAGCTACGAGCAGTACTTC. Amino acids: CASSLGPGLSYEQYF.

The CDR3 DNA is TGTGCCAGCAGCCCCGACGAGGAGAACACTGAAGCTTTCTTT. Its protein is CASSPDEENTEAFF. The rearrangement links TRBV6-5 to TRBJ1-1; unclear D gene. V shed 6 bases and J shed 1 base, with 12 bases lying between them. Germline lookup yields CDR1 MNHEY and CDR2 SVGAGI. The CDR3 has 14 residues.

The rearrangement uses TRBV7-9 and TRBJ2-1; D is perhaps TRBD2 (7 bases). Germline-derived CDR1 and CDR2 are SEHNR and FQNEAQ (reference sequence). V lost 5 bases, J lost 4 bases, and 18 bases lay in between. The CDR3 consists of 16 residues. This CDR3 reads CASSGQRGGSYNEQFF. The CDR3 DNA is TGTGCCAGCAGCGGACAGCGGGGCGGATCGTACAATGAGCAGTTCTTC.

The chain employs TRBV11-2 and TRBJ2-5; D might be TRBD1 (6 bases). Trimming removed 2 bases at V and 7 bases at J, with 11 bases between. This CDR3 is 13 amino acids long. Germline values: CDR1 SGHAT, CDR2 FQNNGV. CDR3 residues: CASSLRAQGTQYF. The CDR3 DNA reads as TGTGCCAGCAGCTTAAGGGCACAGGGGACCCAGTACTTC.

The V call is TRBV4-1, the J call TRBJ2-7; 10 bases map to TRBD2. Trimming cost V 4 bases and J 7 bases; bases outside gene matches: 10. Germline V gives CDR1 MGHRA, CDR2 YSYEKL. The CDR3 contains 15 residues. The DNA for the CDR3 is TGCGCCAGCAGCCCGCGTCTAGCGGGAGTGCTTGAGCAGTACTTC. The encoded protein is CASSPRLAGVLEQYF.

This rearrangement joins TRBV5-1 to TRBJ2-1; 13 bases agree with TRBD2. The trim removed 0 bases at V and 9 bases at J, leaving 15 bases unmatched. Germline loops: CDR1 SGHRS, CDR2 YFSETQ. The CDR3 has 19 amino acids. In DNA, the CDR3 is TGCGCCAGCAGCTTGGAGGCCACCGAACTAGCGGGAGGGCCGGGTGAGCAGTTCTTC. Translating gives CASSLEATELAGGPGEQFF.

CDR3: CASSHPGLASGELFF. The CDR3 DNA reads as TGTGCCAGCAGCCACCCGGGACTAGCTAGCGGGGAGCTGTTTTTT. V usage is TRBV27 and J usage is TRBJ2-2; 9 nucleotides agree with TRBD2. This CDR3 region has 15 residues. CDR1 and CDR2 from the germline V gene are MNHEY and SMNVEV (reference sequence). V gave up 6 bases and J gave up 7 bases; unmatched junction bases: 9.

This sequence joins TRBV19 and TRBJ1-3, with 7 bases identical to TRBD1. CDR1 LNHDA and CDR2 SQIVND come from the germline V gene (reference sequence). This CDR3 spans 13 amino acids. Germline trimming cut 9 bases from V and 2 bases from J; bases unmatched to any gene: 4. CDR3 bases: TGTGCCAGCCTACAGGGGACTGGAAACACCATATATTTT. Translating gives CASLQGTGNTIYF.

The chain is built from TRBV7-9 and TRBJ2-1; D is unclear. CDR1 and CDR2 from the germline V gene are SEHNR and FQNEAQ (reference sequence). This CDR3 contains 12 residues. V lost 5 bases, J lost 8 bases, and 10 bases lay in between. CDR3 residues: CASSVYSHEQFF. As DNA, the CDR3 is TGTGCCAGCAGCGTATATTCCCATGAGCAGTTCTTC.

This clone has a single count. The rearrangement links TRBV7-9 to TRBJ1-1, with 8 bases lining up with TRBD1. Germline loops: CDR1 SEHNR, CDR2 FQNEAQ (reference sequence). With 7 bases clipped from V and 7 bases from J, the junction kept 5 bases outside the gene matches. CDR3 length: 12 amino acids. CDR3 nucleotides: TGTGCCAGCACACGGACAGGGATTGAAGCTTTCTTT. It translates to CASTRTGIEAFF.

V gene TRBV7-9 combines with J gene TRBJ2-3; D gene uncertain. The CDR3 is 15 residues long. With 8 bases removed from V and 3 bases from J, the gap between germline ends came to 18 bases. Germline V lookup: CDR1 SEHNR, CDR2 FQNEAQ (reference sequence). The CDR3 sequence: CASLMDPSLTDTQYF. The CDR3 DNA sequence: TGTGCCAGCCTCATGGACCCCAGTTTGACAGATACGCAGTATTTT.

V gene TRBV27 combines with J gene TRBJ2-3; no clear D. V lost 0 bases and J 4 bases, leaving 8 bases between the germline ends. The CDR3 has 14 residues. The germline gives CDR1 MNHEY, CDR2 SMNVEV (reference sequence). The CDR3 loop is CASSLSLKADTQYF. The CDR3, as DNA: TGTGCCAGCAGTTTATCCTTAAAGGCAGATACGCAGTATTTT.

The chain combines TRBV4-3 with TRBJ2-1, with 7 bases lining up with TRBD1. The junction had 4 bases not matched to a gene; V was cut back by 3 bases and J by 5 bases. The CDR3 contains 14 residues. In germline, CDR1 is LGHNA, CDR2 YSLEER. CDR3 sequence reads: CASSQDRTNNEQFF. The CDR3 coding sequence is TGCGCCAGCAGCCAGGACAGGACCAACAATGAGCAGTTCTTC.

This chain joins TRBV4-1 and TRBJ2-5; D not certain. V was trimmed by 0 bases and J by 5 bases, leaving 4 bases between them. Germline V gives CDR1 MGHRA, CDR2 YSYEKL. The CDR3 sequence is 12 residues long. The CDR3 DNA reads TGCGCCAGCAGCCAAGAGGGGGAGACCCAGTACTTC. The encoded protein is CASSQEGETQYF.

The V gene is TRBV14, the J gene TRBJ1-2; no clear D gene. The length of the CDR3 is 16 residues. Trimming shortened V by 5 bases and J by 0 bases, and 16 bases separated the two germline ends. From germline, CDR1 is SGHDN and CDR2 FVKESK. As DNA, the CDR3 is TGTGCCAGCAGCTCCACCCGCGGGTACGCTAACTATGGCTACACCTTC. Its translation: CASSSTRGYANYGYTF.

The genes are TRBV19 and TRBJ2-3; 10 nucleotides match TRBD2. CDR1 LNHDA and CDR2 SQIVND come from the germline V gene (reference sequence). J was trimmed by 4 bases and V by 6 bases; bases with no gene match: 4. The CDR3 has 14 amino acids. In DNA, the CDR3 is TGTGCCAGTAGCAACGGACTAGCGGCAGATACGCAGTATTTT. It translates to CASSNGLAADTQYF. Variable domain in full (rest from reference TRBV19 and TRBJ2-3): DGGITQSPKYLFRKEGQNVTLSCEQNLNHDAMYWYRQDPGQGLRLIYYSQIVNDFQKGDIAEGYSVSREKKESFPLTVTSAQKNPTAFYLCASSNGLAADTQYFGPGTRLTVL.

This chain connects TRBV5-5 to TRBJ2-1; TRBD2 agrees at 7 bases. The CDR3 has 15 amino acids. Germline CDR1 is SGHKS and CDR2 is YYEKEE (reference sequence). V was clipped by 3 bases and J by 4 bases; unmatched bases: 7. The CDR3 region has the DNA TGTGCCAGCAGCTCCGGACTAGTGGATTACAATGAGCAGTTCTTC. Protein: CASSSGLVDYNEQFF.

The chain employs TRBV6-5 and TRBJ2-2; D may be TRBD1 (5 bases). There are 15 residues in the CDR3. Trimming pared 5 bases from V and 2 bases from J, leaving 12 bases between. CDR1 and CDR2 (germline): MNHEY, SVGAGI. DNA of the CDR3: TGTGCCAGCAGTCTATACCAGGGCAACACCGGGGAGCTGTTTTTT. It encodes CASSLYQGNTGELFF.

The chain combines TRBV11-3 with TRBJ2-2; D is ambiguous. This CDR3 has 15 amino acids. Germline lookup yields CDR1 SGHNT and CDR2 YENEEA. The ends were cut back, 0 bases at V and 5 bases at J, with 10 bases in the middle. The CDR3 protein is CASSLDLIGTGELFF. In nucleotides, the CDR3 is TGTGCCAGCAGCTTAGATCTTATAGGGACCGGGGAGCTGTTTTTT.

The gene calls are TRBV5-6 and TRBJ1-4, with D hard to call. Trimming took 3 bases from V and 8 from J, leaving 14 bases between them. This CDR3 is built from 14 residues. Germline CDR1 and CDR2: SGHDT and YYEEEE. CDR3 coding DNA: TGTGCCAGCAGCTACTGGGAGGGAAGAGAAAAACTGTTTTTT. It specifies CASSYWEGREKLFF.

The chain is built from TRBV2 and TRBJ2-5; TRBD1 agrees at 7 bases. Germline V gene data show CDR1 as SNHLY and CDR2 as FYNNEI. The CDR3 is made up of 14 amino acids. V lost 7 bases and J lost 5; bases outside the gene matches: 10. The DNA for the CDR3 is TGTGCCAGCAAGTACAGGGGAATCGGGGAGACCCAGTACTTC. Protein: CASKYRGIGETQYF.

This rearrangement joins TRBV2 to TRBJ1-1; D gene uncertain. V lost 5 bases to trimming and J lost 4 bases, with 17 bases between them. The length of the CDR3 is 15 residues. The germline V gene has CDR1 SNHLY and CDR2 FYNNEI. The chain's CDR3 is CASSFYGSRGTEAFF. DNA for the CDR3: TGTGCCAGCAGTTTTTATGGGTCCAGAGGCACTGAAGCTTTCTTT.

This rearrangement joins TRBV28 to TRBJ2-7; 9 positions agree with TRBD1. V was pared by 6 bases and J by 0 bases, with 3 bases of the junction left unmatched. Germline V lookup: CDR1 MDHEN, CDR2 SYDVKM. This CDR3 comprises 14 residues. CDR3 amino acids: CASRGTGSSYEQYF. The CDR3 DNA reads as TGTGCCAGCAGGGGGACAGGGAGCTCCTACGAGCAGTACTTC.

The V gene is TRBV7-6, the J gene TRBJ1-4; the match to TRBD1 covers 12 bases. With V trimmed by 5 bases and J by 8 bases, 9 bases remained unmatched. CDR1 SGHVS and CDR2 FNYEAQ come from the germline V gene. The CDR3 consists of 16 residues. This CDR3 reads CASSRPGQGAGEKLFF. Here the CDR3 DNA reads TGTGCCAGCAGCCGGCCGGGACAGGGGGCAGGAGAAAAACTGTTTTTT.

The chain employs TRBV18 and TRBJ1-2; 11 bases line up with TRBD1. The V and J ends lost 7 bases and 4 bases, in that order; junction bases with no gene match: 5. This CDR3 has 14 amino acids. Germline V gene lookup returns CDR1 KGHSH and CDR2 LQKENI. The CDR3 spells CASYQDRGPYGYTF. CDR3 coding DNA: TGTGCCAGCTATCAGGACAGGGGGCCCTATGGCTACACCTTC. Full variable domain (outside the CDR3, taken from reference TRBV18 and TRBJ1-2): NAGVMQNPRHLVRRRGQEARLRCSPMKGHSHVYWYRQLPEEGLKFMVYLQKENIIDESGMPKERFSAEFPKEGPSILRIQQVVRGDSAAYFCASYQDRGPYGYTFGSGTRLTVV.